This T cell receptor (beta chain) stems from a study of monozygotic twins with inflammatory bowel disease (dated by TCRdb to the late 2010s). Regarding the study in general: In total, 28 monozygotic twin pairs made up the full study: 19 Danish pairs, all IBD-discordant, plus nine German pairs, of which four were IBD-concordant and five were IBD-discordant. The search for disease-associated traits relied mainly on comparing, within discordant pairs, IBD patients with their genetically identical healthy co-twins. Each individual had, on average, about 151 000 unique TCRalpha sequences and 181 000 unique TCRbeta sequences available for analysis. Points the paper makes about the study in general: Different T cell subtypes could not be distinguished in the analysis. No single strong signal or clonotype linked to IBD turned up in the results, so the idea that one exists was not supported. TCRbeta repertoire diversity, by inverse Simpson index, was decreased in IBD patients compared with their healthy co-twins. No difference in repertoire similarity was observed between concordant and discordant twins, possibly owing to limited statistical power. Background noise and inter-individual variability may have been introduced into the repertoires by the differing immunosuppressive treatments among patients. Compared with healthy twins, IBD patients had fewer clonotypes in common with other individuals, a difference most pronounced in patients showing signs of disease activity.

From each donor, an approximately 2.4 ml peripheral blood sample was drawn into PAXgene tubes and stored at -80 degrees C. Without T cell sorting, total RNA was isolated from whole blood using the PAXgene blood miRNA kit on an automated QIAcube. Peripheral blood from monozygotic twin pairs, either concordant or discordant for inflammatory bowel disease, underwent deep TCRalpha and TCRbeta repertoire profiling that used unique molecular barcoding. Smoking habits were recorded for all twin pairs, with individuals classified as current, former or never smokers. Of note for this clonotype: The antigen it binds to is not known.

Preparation of the library involved 5' RACE. Each TCR library was prepared from around 3,200 ng of total RNA. For each sample, cDNA synthesis with SMARTScribe reverse transcriptase was split into eight separate reactions. During cDNA synthesis, template switching was used to introduce unique molecular identifiers that contained a 6-nucleotide sample barcode. TCRalpha and TCRbeta cDNA was amplified by two nested PCRs of roughly 15 and 9 cycles, with bead purification after each PCR. Before amplification, the cDNA was treated with uracil DNA-glycosylase and purified using the QIAquick PCR purification kit. The second PCR was the step at which Illumina TruSeq-compatible adapters and sample-specific barcodes were added. Library quality and concentration were assessed using TapeStation and Qubit, and roughly 5.5 ng of each library was pooled. Pooled libraries were sequenced on an Illumina HiSeq2500 single-index Rapid Run with 2 x 100 bp reads and custom sequencing primers. Processing in the source paper ran as follows. MiGEC version 1.2.6 was used for UMI-based consensus assembly, which corrected PCR and sequencing errors. MiXCR version 2.1.1 handled V(D)J alignment, clonotype assembly and CDR3 extraction. Gene usage, clonotype sharing and MAIT/NKT TCR abundance were normalised by analysing the top 1000, 10 000 and 20 000 clonotypes per sample. After downsampling to 27 000 UMIs, diversity was calculated as the inverse Simpson index using the vegan R package. Paired Mann-Whitney U tests were applied to discordant twin pairs, with Benjamini-Hochberg correction for multiple testing. TCRdb reprocessed the reads and lists each CDR3 protein sequence as a single entry, with no DNA. The V and J calls shown here were made by TCRdb, not taken from the authors' results. The sample's table lists a count of approximately 400,000 distinct CDR3 sequences. The top ten clones comprise around 2.6% of the sample.

The germline V gene sets CDR1 to SGHTA and CDR2 to FQGNSA. The CDR3 spans 13 residues, from the cysteine through the phenylalanine. No DNA appears here. Source material: blood. The chain was built from TRBV7-2 and TRBJ2-1; without DNA, the TCRdb call of TRBD2 cannot be checked. This TCR was recovered from a human donor with ulcerative colitis or Crohn's disease, or a healthy co-twin of an affected twin (not recorded which). The CDR3 region has the sequence CASSRSSLGEQFF.